Given below is one T cell receptor (beta chain) in context. Its antigen is currently unknown. The data were taken from a study of beta chain features in type 1 diabetes. General observations from the study: People with Type 1 diabetes carried modestly yet significantly shorter TCRB CDR3s in all four CD4+ subsets.

The authors reverse transcribed all of the isolated RNA, so sequencing captured expressed TCRB transcripts. Repertoires were generated with immunoSEQ multiplex PCR, while TCRdb's copy carries only in-frame clones and drops some. Seen here are around 250,000 clones, roughly an eighth observed once, and the top ten hold 0.017%. Trimming cost V 1 base and J 6 bases, with 9 bases left between them. The germline V gene has CDR1 SGHAT and CDR2 FQNNGV. The CDR3 is 13 amino acids. The TCR sequence derives from a man aged 30-40 years with type 1 diabetes. Specimen: naive CD4+ T cells from blood. The V call is TRBV11-2, the J call TRBJ1-1, with unresolved D. CDR3 region: CASSLARISEAFF. DNA for the CDR3: TGTGCCAGCAGCTTAGCTAGGATTTCTGAAGCTTTCTTT.